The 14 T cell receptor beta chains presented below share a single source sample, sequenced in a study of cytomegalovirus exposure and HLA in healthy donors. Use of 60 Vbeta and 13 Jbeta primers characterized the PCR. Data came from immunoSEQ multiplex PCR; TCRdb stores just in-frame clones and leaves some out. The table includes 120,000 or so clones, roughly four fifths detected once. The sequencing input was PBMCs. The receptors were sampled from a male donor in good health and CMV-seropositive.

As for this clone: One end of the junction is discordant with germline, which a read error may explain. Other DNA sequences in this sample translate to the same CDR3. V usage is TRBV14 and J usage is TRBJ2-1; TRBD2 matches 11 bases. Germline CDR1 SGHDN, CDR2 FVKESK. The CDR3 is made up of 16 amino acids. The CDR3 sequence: CASSQDLAGGYNEQFF. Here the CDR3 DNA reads TGTGCTAGCAGCCAAGATCTAGCGGGGGGCTACAATGAGCAGTTCTTC.

CDR3 bases: TGTGCCTCCCACACCCTTGAATTTAGCGGGAGCTCCTACGAGCAGTACTTC. Protein product: CASHTLEFSGSSYEQYF. This chain uses TRBV30 with TRBJ2-7, with 9 positions matching TRBD2. The CDR3 is 17 amino acids. V lost 7 bases to trimming and J lost 0 bases; unmatched junction nucleotides: 16. Germline V gives CDR1 GTSNPN, CDR2 SVGIG (reference sequence).

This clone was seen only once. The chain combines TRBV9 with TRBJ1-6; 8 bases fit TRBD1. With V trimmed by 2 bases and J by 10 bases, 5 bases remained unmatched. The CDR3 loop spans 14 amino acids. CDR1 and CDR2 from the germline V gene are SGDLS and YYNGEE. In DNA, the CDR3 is TGTGCCAGCAGCGTCCAGGGGGCGCGATCACCCCTCCACTTT. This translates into CASSVQGARSPLHF.

The CDR3 coding sequence is TGTGCCACCAATAGCGGGAGGGCCATTTTCGGTGAGCAGTTCTTC. It translates to CATNSGRAIFGEQFF. The chain has TRBV2 and TRBJ2-1; TRBD2 aligns across 11 bases. The CDR3 is 15 residues long. The germline gives CDR1 SNHLY, CDR2 FYNNEI. After removal of 10 bases from V and 9 bases from J, the junction contained 14 bases not matched to a gene.

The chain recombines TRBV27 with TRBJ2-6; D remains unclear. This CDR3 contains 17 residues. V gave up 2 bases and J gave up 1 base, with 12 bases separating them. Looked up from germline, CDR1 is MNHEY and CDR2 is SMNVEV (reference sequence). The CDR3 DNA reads TGTGCCAGCAGTTTAACCCCACTTCGATCTGGGGCCAACGTCCTGACTTTC. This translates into CASSLTPLRSGANVLTF.

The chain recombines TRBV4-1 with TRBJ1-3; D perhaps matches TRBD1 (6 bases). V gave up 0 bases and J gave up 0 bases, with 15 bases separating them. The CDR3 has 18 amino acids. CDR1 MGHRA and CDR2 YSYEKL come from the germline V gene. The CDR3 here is CASSQEEQGMSSGNTIYF. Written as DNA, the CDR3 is TGCGCCAGCAGCCAAGAGGAGCAGGGGATGAGCTCTGGAAACACCATATATTTT.

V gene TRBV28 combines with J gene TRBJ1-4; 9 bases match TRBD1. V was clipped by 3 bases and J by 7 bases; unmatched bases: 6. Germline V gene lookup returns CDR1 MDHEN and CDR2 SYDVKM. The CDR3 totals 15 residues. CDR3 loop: CASSLGQGFREKLFF. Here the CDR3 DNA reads TGTGCCAGCAGTTTGGGACAGGGATTTCGTGAAAAACTGTTTTTT.

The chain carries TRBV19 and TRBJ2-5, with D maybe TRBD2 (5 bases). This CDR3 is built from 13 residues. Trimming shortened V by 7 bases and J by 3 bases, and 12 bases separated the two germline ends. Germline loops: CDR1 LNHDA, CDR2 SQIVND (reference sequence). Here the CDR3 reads CASIGSLEETQYF. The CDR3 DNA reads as TGTGCCAGTATTGGGAGTTTGGAAGAGACCCAGTACTTC.

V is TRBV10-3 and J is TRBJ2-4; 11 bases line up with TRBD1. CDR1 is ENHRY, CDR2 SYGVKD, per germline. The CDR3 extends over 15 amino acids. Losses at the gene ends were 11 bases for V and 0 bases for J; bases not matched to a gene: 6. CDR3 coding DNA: TGTGCCGTCGGACAGGGGGCAGGAGCCAAAAACATTCAGTACTTC. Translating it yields CAVGQGAGAKNIQYF.

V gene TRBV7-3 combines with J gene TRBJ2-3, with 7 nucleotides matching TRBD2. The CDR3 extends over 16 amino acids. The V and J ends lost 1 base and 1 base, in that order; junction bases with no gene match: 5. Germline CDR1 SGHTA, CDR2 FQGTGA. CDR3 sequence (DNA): TGTGCCAGCAGCTTAAGGGGGGGTATGGGCACAGATACGCAGTATTTT. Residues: CASSLRGGMGTDTQYF.

This CDR3 is CAWSASLRKETQYF. In nucleotides, the CDR3 is TGTGCCTGGAGTGCCTCACTACGGAAAGAGACCCAGTACTTC. The chain is built from TRBV30 and TRBJ2-5, with D unresolved. Germline V CDR1 and CDR2: GTSNPN, SVGIG (reference sequence). V was cut by 1 base and J by 3 bases, with 12 bases left in between. The CDR3 is 14 amino acids.

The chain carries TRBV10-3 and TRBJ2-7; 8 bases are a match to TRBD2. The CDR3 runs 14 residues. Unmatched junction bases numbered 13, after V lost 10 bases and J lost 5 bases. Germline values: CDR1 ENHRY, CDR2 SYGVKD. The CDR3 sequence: CATAFREGKNEQYF. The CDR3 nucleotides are TGTGCCACCGCTTTCCGGGAGGGTAAAAACGAGCAGTACTTC.

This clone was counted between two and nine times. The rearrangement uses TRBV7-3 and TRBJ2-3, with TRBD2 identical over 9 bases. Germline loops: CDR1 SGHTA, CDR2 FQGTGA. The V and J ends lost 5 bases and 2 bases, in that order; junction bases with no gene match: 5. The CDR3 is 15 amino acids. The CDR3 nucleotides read TGTGCCAGCAGCCCAAGACTAGCGGACACAGATACGCAGTATTTT. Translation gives CASSPRLADTDTQYF.

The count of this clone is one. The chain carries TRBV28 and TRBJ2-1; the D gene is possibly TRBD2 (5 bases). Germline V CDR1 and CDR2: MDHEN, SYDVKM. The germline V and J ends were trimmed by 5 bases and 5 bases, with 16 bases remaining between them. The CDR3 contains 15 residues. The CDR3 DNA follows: TGTGCCAGCAGTACCAATAAAGCGGTGAACAATGAGCAGTTCTTC. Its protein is CASSTNKAVNNEQFF.